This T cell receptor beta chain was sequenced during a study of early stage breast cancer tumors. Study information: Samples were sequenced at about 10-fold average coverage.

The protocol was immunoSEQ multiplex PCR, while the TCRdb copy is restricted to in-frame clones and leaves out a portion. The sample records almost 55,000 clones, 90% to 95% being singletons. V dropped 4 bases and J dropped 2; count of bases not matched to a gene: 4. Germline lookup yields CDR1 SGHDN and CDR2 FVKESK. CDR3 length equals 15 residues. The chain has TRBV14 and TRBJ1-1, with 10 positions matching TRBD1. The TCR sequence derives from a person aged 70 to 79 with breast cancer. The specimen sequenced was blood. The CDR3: CASSRTGGLNTEAFF. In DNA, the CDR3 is TGTGCCAGCAGCCGGACAGGGGGACTTAACACTGAAGCTTTCTTT.